Below are 14 T cell receptor beta chains sequenced from a single sample in a study of immune evolution from preneoplasia to lung adenocarcinoma. Sequenced by immunoSEQ multiplex PCR; TCRdb stores in-frame clones only, minus some. The sample has about 5,000 clones; 78% are singletons. Sequencing was performed on FFPE normal lung tissue adjacent to the tumor. The source is a person aged 50-69 years with lung adenocarcinoma.

The chain combines TRBV11-2 with TRBJ2-5, with D unclear. The V gene lost 3 bases and the J gene lost 5 bases, with 10 bases spanning the gap. CDR1 is SGHAT, CDR2 FQNNGV, per germline. This CDR3 comprises 13 residues. CDR3 DNA sequence: TGTGCCAGCAGCTTTGGCAGTATGGAGACCCAGTACTTC. Translating gives CASSFGSMETQYF.

The chain carries TRBV5-1 and TRBJ2-6; D is possibly TRBD1 (5 bases). The V end was cut by 4 bases, the J end by 4 bases, with 12 bases between. Germline V gene lookup returns CDR1 SGHRS and CDR2 YFSETQ. This CDR3 has 15 amino acids. The CDR3 spells CASSLGATGANVLTF. In nucleotides, the CDR3 is TGCGCCAGCAGCCTAGGGGCTACCGGGGCCAACGTCCTGACTTTC.

The chain carries TRBV6-1 and TRBJ1-1, with 10 bases lining up with TRBD1. Germline CDR1 is MNHNS and CDR2 is SASEGT. The CDR3 length is 14 residues. Trimming removed 6 bases from V and 4 bases from J; junction bases left unmatched: 5. CDR3 sequence reads: CASRDRGPFTEAFF. The DNA for the CDR3 is TGTGCCAGCAGAGACAGGGGGCCCTTCACTGAAGCTTTCTTT.

The chain uses TRBV5-4 and TRBJ2-6, with D perhaps assigned TRBD1 or TRBD2 (5 bases each). V dropped 4 bases and J dropped 0 bases, with 11 bases sitting between them. The CDR3 sequence is 16 residues long. CDR1 SGHNT and CDR2 YYREEE come from the germline V gene (reference sequence). The CDR3 DNA follows: TGTGCCAGCAGCGGACGGGACCGCTCTGGGGCCAACGTCCTGACTTTC. Translation gives CASSGRDRSGANVLTF.

This clone was recorded only once. V and J are TRBV27 and TRBJ2-7; either TRBD1 or TRBD2 may fit D (6 bases each). The CDR3 extends over 15 amino acids. Germline CDR1 MNHEY, CDR2 SMNVEV (reference sequence). Between the trimmed V and J ends, which lost 6 bases and 2 bases, there was a span of 17 bases. CDR3 protein: CASSPRGGITYEQYF. CDR3 DNA sequence: TGTGCCAGCAGCCCCAGGGGCGGGATCACCTACGAGCAGTACTTC.

The rearrangement links TRBV19 to TRBJ1-4; 7 bases align to TRBD1. The trim removed 7 bases at V and 5 bases at J, leaving 7 bases unmatched. The CDR3 is 14 amino acids. Looked up from germline, CDR1 is LNHDA and CDR2 is SQIVND (reference sequence). The CDR3 spells CASTGDRGNEKLFF. The DNA for the CDR3 is TGTGCCAGTACCGGGGACAGAGGGAATGAAAAACTGTTTTTT.

The chain is built from TRBV19 and TRBJ2-5, with D perhaps TRBD2 (5 bases). Per germline, CDR1 LNHDA and CDR2 SQIVND (reference sequence). The V end lost 2 bases, the J end lost 3 bases, and 7 bases lay between the germline ends. The CDR3 spans 13 residues. CDR3 protein: CASSITGKETQYF. The CDR3 DNA reads TGTGCCAGTAGTATAACCGGGAAAGAGACCCAGTACTTC.

As for this clone: The junction departs from germline at one end; a sequencing error may be responsible. The chain has TRBV29-1 and TRBJ1-1, with D possibly being TRBD1 (6 bases). This CDR3 comprises 8 residues. The germline CDR1 and CDR2 sequences are SQVTM and ANQGSEA. This chain's CDR3 is CSVEGGAF. The CDR3 DNA is TGCAGCGTTGAAGGGGGGGCTTTT.

This clone showed up just once. The chain links TRBV27 to TRBJ2-7; 7 bases are a match to TRBD2. The J segment lost 0 bases and the V segment lost 2 bases, leaving 1 base of the junction unmatched. The CDR3 runs 14 residues. Germline CDR1 is MNHEY and CDR2 is SMNVEV (reference sequence). The CDR3 reads CASSLGRGSYEQYF. Written as DNA, the CDR3 is TGTGCCAGCAGTTTAGGGAGGGGCTCCTACGAGCAGTACTTC.

V is TRBV5-6 and J is TRBJ1-2; tentatively, D is TRBD1 (5 bases). The CDR3 totals 14 residues. The germline gives CDR1 SGHDT, CDR2 YYEEEE. The V end lost 1 base, the J end lost 7 bases, and 14 bases lay between the germline ends. CDR3 DNA sequence: TGTGCCAGCAGCTTGCGGGGCGCTTCTCTTGGCTACACCTTC. Residues: CASSLRGASLGYTF. Combining the CDR3 with reference TRBV5-6 and TRBJ1-2 gives the whole variable domain DAGVTQSPTHLIKTRGQQVTLRCSPKSGHDTVSWYQQALGQGPQFIFQYYEEEERQRGNFPDRFSGHQFPNYSSELNVNALLLGDSALYLCASSLRGASLGYTFGSGTRLTVV.

This chain links TRBV29-1 with TRBJ1-2; a weak D match, TRBD1 (6 bases). The CDR3 sequence is 13 residues long. V was pared by 7 bases and J by 7 bases, with 19 bases between. Germline values: CDR1 SQVTM, CDR2 ANQGSEA. CDR3 DNA sequence: TGCAGCGCCACAGGGTCGGTCATGGGTGGCTACACCTTC. It encodes CSATGSVMGGYTF.

V and J are TRBV5-1 and TRBJ1-2; 7 bases align to TRBD1. CDR1 and CDR2 from the germline V gene are SGHRS and YFSETQ. The junction had 1 base not matched to a gene; V was cut back by 4 bases and J by 4 bases. CDR3 length: 12 residues. CDR3 in DNA: TGCGCCAGCAGCGGGGACAGCTATGGCTACACCTTC. As protein: CASSGDSYGYTF.

This clone occurred a few times. V and J are TRBV5-1 and TRBJ1-2; D possibly corresponds to TRBD1 (5 bases). Germline CDR1 and CDR2: SGHRS and YFSETQ. V lost 5 bases, J lost 3 bases, and 17 bases lay in between. This CDR3 has 15 amino acids. The CDR3 coding sequence is TGCGCCAGCAGACACTCCGGAGGGGCCGACTATGGCTACACCTTC. This gives the protein CASRHSGGADYGYTF.

The V call is TRBV27, the J call TRBJ2-7, with 8 bases matching TRBD1. Germline assignment: CDR1 MNHEY and CDR2 SMNVEV (reference sequence). Trimming took 0 bases from V and 6 from J; bases not matched to a gene: 4. This CDR3 has 14 amino acids. CDR3: CASSLSRGQSEQYF. The CDR3 DNA reads as TGTGCCAGCAGTTTATCCAGGGGGCAGAGCGAGCAGTACTTC.